The sequence of this TCR beta chain was determined in a study of Ad26.COV2.S vaccination and SARS-CoV-2 variants. Study-wide background: Recipients of Ad26.COV2.S got it intramuscularly, once or twice 56 days apart.

Treatment meaning: roughly 18 received Ad26.COV2.S at low or high dose, single or two shots; several received placebo; per-sample allocation not given. Sampling was performed 63 days after the first vaccine or placebo injection. The CDR3 totals 13 residues. Germline CDR1 and CDR2: SQVTM and ANQGSEA. J lost 10 bases, V lost 7 bases, and 5 bases had no gene match. This clone appeared a single time. Profiled with immunoSEQ multiplex PCR; TCRdb holds only in-frame clones, not every one. This table holds hundreds of thousands of clones, roughly 90% found once. Sequencing was performed on peripheral blood, taken in a trial of Ad26.COV2.S vaccine versus placebo. The chain is built from TRBV29-1 and TRBJ2-1; 15 bases are shared with TRBD2. The receptor was isolated from a person between 18 and 65 years old who received the Ad26.COV2.S COVID-19 vaccine or a placebo. The CDR3 spells CSAVGTSGREQFF. The CDR3 DNA sequence: TGCAGCGCTGTCGGGACTAGCGGGAGGGAGCAGTTCTTC.